This T cell receptor beta chain was recorded in a study of Tregs in tolerant kidney transplant recipients. CDR3 length equals 14 residues. From germline, CDR1 is SGDLS and CDR2 YYNGEE. With 0 bases removed from V and 2 bases from J, the gap between germline ends came to 9 bases. Some clones are missing from TCRdb's copy, which holds only in-frame ones; the method was immunoSEQ multiplex PCR. The sample lists more than 15,000 clones, around 90% occurring once. The TCR originated in a human donor in good health. The genes are TRBV9 and TRBJ2-7, with D unclear. The sample comprised CD8+ T cells from blood. CDR3 amino acids: CASSVDYRTYEQYF. CDR3 bases: TGTGCCAGCAGCGTAGATTACAGAACCTACGAGCAGTACTTC.